This record looks at one TCR beta chain sequence and its context. Produced via immunoSEQ multiplex PCR; TCRdb's table is partial and in-frame only. The table has fewer than 300,000 clones, over 75% seen once. The entry originates in a study of control samples from healthy donors and cancer patients. The CDR3 is 16 residues long. Trimming removed 2 bases at V and 7 bases at J, with 15 bases between. Per the germline V gene, CDR1 is MNHEY and CDR2 is SVGAGI. The chain uses TRBV6-5 and TRBJ1-6; tentatively, D is TRBD1 (6 bases). The sequencing sample was made of PBMCs. This receptor was obtained from a woman aged 60-75 years with lung cancer. The CDR3 sequence: CASSYTYRVRNSPLHF. In DNA, the CDR3 is TGTGCCAGCAGTTACACTTACAGGGTTCGGAATTCACCCCTCCACTTT.